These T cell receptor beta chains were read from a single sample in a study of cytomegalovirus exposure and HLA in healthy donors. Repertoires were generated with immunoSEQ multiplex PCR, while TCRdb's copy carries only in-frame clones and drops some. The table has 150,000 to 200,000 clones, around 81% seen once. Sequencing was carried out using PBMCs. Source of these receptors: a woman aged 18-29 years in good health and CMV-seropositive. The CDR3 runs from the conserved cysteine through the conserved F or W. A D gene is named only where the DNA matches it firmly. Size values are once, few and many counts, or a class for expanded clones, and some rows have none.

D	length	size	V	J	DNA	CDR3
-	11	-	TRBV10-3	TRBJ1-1	TGTGCCATCAGCAAAAACACTGAAGCTTTCTTT	CAISKNTEAFF
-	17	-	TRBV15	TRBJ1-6	TGTGCCACCAGCAGGGACTACGGGCGCCCCGGGGGTTCACCCCTCCACTTT	CATSRDYGRPGGSPLHF
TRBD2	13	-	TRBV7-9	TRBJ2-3	TGTGCCAGCACCCCCGGGAGGGTGGATACGCAGTATTTT	CASTPGRVDTQYF
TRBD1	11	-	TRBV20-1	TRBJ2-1	TGCAGTGGTAGGGGACAGCATGAGCAGTTCTTC	CSGRGQHEQFF
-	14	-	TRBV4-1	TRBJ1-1	TGCGCCAGCAGCCTAGGGGGTCCGGACACTGAAGCTTTCTTT	CASSLGGPDTEAFF
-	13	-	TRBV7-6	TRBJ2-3	TGTGCCAGCAGCTTAGGGGCAGTAGATACGCAGTATTTT	CASSLGAVDTQYF
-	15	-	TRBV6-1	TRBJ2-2	TGTGCCAGCAAGGTTGGACACGAAAACACCGGGGAGCTGTTTTTT	CASKVGHENTGELFF
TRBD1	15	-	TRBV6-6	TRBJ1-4	TGTGCCAGCAGACAAGCCGGGACAGTATTACTAAAACTGTTTTTT	CASRQAGTVLLKLFF
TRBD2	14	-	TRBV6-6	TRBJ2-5	TGTGCCAGCAGTTGGACTAGCGGGGAAGAGACCCAGTACTTC	CASSWTSGEETQYF
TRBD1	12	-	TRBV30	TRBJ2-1	TGTGCCTGGAACGCACAGGGGAATGAGCAGTTCTTC	CAWNAQGNEQFF
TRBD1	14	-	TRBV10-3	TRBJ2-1	TGTGCCATCAGTTCCGGGACAGGGGGAGGTGAGCAGTTCTTC	CAISSGTGGGEQFF
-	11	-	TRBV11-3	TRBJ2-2	TGTGCCAGCAGCCAGTCTGGCGAGCTGTTTTTT	CASSQSGELFF
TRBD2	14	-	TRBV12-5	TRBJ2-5	TGTGCTAGTCGAAGCGGGGGCAACGAAGAGACCCAGTACTTC	CASRSGGNEETQYF
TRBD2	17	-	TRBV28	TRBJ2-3	TGTGCCAGCAGTTTATCTTCCGGGGGGGCCACAAGAGATACGCAGTATTTT	CASSLSSGGATRDTQYF
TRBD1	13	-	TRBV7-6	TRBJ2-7	TGTGCCAGCAGCTCTGGTCGGACAGGCGAGCAGTACTTC	CASSSGRTGEQYF
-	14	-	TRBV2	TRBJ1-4	TGTGCCAGCAGTGCTTCCGTGAGTAATGAAAAACTGTTTTTT	CASSASVSNEKLFF
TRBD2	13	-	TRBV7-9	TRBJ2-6	TGTGCCAGCAGCCGGGGGGGGGCCAACGGCCTGACTTTC	CASSRGGANGLTF
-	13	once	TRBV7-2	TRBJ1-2	TGTGCCAGCAGCCCATCAGTAGCCTATGGCTACACCTTC	CASSPSVAYGYTF
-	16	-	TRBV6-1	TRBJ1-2	TGTGCCAGCAGTGAAGATGAAAGGGGGGGTAACTATGGCTACACCTTC	CASSEDERGGNYGYTF
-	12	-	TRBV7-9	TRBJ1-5	TGTGCCAGCAGCTCCGACAGTCAGCCCCAGCATTTT	CASSSDSQPQHF
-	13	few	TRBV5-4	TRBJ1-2	TGTGCCAGCAGCTCCCCGCAGGGATATGGCTACACCTTC	CASSSPQGYGYTF
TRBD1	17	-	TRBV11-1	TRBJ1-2	TGTGCCAGCAGTTCCGGGACAGGCGTAAGAGGGGTCTATGGCTACACCTTC	CASSSGTGVRGVYGYTF
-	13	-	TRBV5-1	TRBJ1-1	TGCGCCAGCAGCTTACAGGACGGATATGAAGCTTTCTTT	CASSLQDGYEAFF
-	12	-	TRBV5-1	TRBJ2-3	TGCGCCAGCAGCCTAAGCACAGATACGCAGTATTTT	CASSLSTDTQYF
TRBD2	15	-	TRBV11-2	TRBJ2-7	TGTGCCAGCAGCTTAGGGACTAGTCTTTCCTACGAGCAGTACTTC	CASSLGTSLSYEQYF
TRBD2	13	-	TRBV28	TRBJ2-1	TGTGCCAGCAGGCTTAGCGGGGCTAATGAGCAGTTCTTC	CASRLSGANEQFF
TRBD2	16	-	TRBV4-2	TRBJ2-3	TGTGCCAGCAGCCAAGAAGTTTCCGGGGGGGCCGCTACGCAGTATTTT	CASSQEVSGGAATQYF
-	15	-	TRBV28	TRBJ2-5	TGTGCCAGCAGTCCCCTGGGTGGCGGAAGGGAGACCCAGTACTTC	CASSPLGGGRETQYF
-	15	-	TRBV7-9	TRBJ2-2	TGTGCCAGCAGTTCAGACTCTATGAACACCGGGGAGCTGTTTTTT	CASSSDSMNTGELFF
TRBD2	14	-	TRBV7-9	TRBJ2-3	TGTGCCAGCAGCCGGAGCGGGGTCAGAGATACGCAGTATTTT	CASSRSGVRDTQYF
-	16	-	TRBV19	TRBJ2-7	TGTGCCAGTAGTATAGGCCTACCTACAGGACCCTACGAGCAGTACTTC	CASSIGLPTGPYEQYF
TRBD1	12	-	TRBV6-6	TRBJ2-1	TGTGCCAGCAGTTATGGGACAGGGCTGAAGTTCTTC	CASSYGTGLKFF
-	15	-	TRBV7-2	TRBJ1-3	TGTGCCAGCAGCTTACTTCTAGTCTCGGGAAACACCATATATTTT	CASSLLLVSGNTIYF
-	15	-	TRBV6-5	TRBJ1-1	TGTGCCAGCATACACGGTGGGCCTGGGAACACTGAAGCTTTCTTT	CASIHGGPGNTEAFF
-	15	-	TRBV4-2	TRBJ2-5	TGTGCCAGCAGCCAGAATCCGGGGGTTCAAGAGACCCAGTACTTC	CASSQNPGVQETQYF
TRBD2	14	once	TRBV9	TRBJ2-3	TGTGCCAGCAGTCGACTAGCGGGGGTTGATACGCAGTATTTT	CASSRLAGVDTQYF
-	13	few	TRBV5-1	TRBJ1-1	TGCGCCAGCAGCGATTTAGGGGGAACTGAAGCTTTCTTT	CASSDLGGTEAFF
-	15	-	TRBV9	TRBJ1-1	TGTGCCAGCAGCGAAGGGGCCCCGTCGGGCACTGAAGCTTTCTTT	CASSEGAPSGTEAFF
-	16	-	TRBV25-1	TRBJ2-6	TGTGCCAGCAGGAAGGACGGACAGTCTGGGGCCAACGTCCTGACTTTC	CASRKDGQSGANVLTF
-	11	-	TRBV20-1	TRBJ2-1	TGCAGTGCCCAGCGTTCGGGTGAGCAGTTCTTC	CSAQRSGEQFF
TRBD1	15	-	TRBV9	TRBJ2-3	TGTGCCAGCAGCGTAGCAGAGGGGGCCACAGATACGCAGTATTTT	CASSVAEGATDTQYF
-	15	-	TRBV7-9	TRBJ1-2	TGTGCCAGCAGCTTAGACCCCAGGACAGAAGGTGTCTACACCTTC	CASSLDPRTEGVYTF
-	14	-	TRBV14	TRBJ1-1	TGTGCCAGCAGCCCGAGGGCCTTTGACACTGAAGCTTTCTTT	CASSPRAFDTEAFF
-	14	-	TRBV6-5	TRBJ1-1	TGTGCCAGCAGCCGAGACAGCCAGAACACTGAAGCTTTCTTT	CASSRDSQNTEAFF
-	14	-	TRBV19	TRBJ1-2	TGTGCCAGTAGTATCGGGAGGGTCAACTATGGCTACACCTTC	CASSIGRVNYGYTF
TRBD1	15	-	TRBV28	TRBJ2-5	TGTGCCAGCAGCTTGGGGACAGTCGTACAAGAGACCCAGTACTTC	CASSLGTVVQETQYF
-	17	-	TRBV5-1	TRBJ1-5	TGCGCCAACAAAGGGGGATGTACGAAGGGTACCGATCAGCCCCAGCATTTT	CANKGGCTKGTDQPQHF
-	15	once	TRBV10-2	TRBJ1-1	TGCGCCAGCAGTCGCGCGGGAGCGGGGGGCACTGAAGCTTTCTTT	CASSRAGAGGTEAFF
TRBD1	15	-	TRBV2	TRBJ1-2	TGTGCCAGCAGTAGCTACAACAGGGGGATTGAAGGCTACACCTTC	CASSSYNRGIEGYTF
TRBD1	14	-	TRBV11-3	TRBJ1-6	TGTGCCAGCAGCTTCGAGAGGGGGCATTCACCCCTCCACTTT	CASSFERGHSPLHF
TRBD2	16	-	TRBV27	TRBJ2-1	TGTGCCAGCAGTTCCTTTAGCGGGGGGGCCGGAGATGAGCAGTTCTTC	CASSSFSGGAGDEQFF
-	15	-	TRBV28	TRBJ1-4	TGTGCCAGCAGTCCGCTTGGGGGGGTTAATGAAAAACTGTTTTTT	CASSPLGGVNEKLFF
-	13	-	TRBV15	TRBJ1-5	TGTGCTACCAGCAGAGACAGTGACTATCCCCAGCATTTT	CATSRDSDYPQHF